Listed below are T cell receptor beta chains from one sample, sequenced in a study of early T cells in non-severe SARS-CoV-2 infection. TCRdb processed the 5' RACE reads anew with MiXCR; each CDR3 protein has one entry. The data show tens of thousands of distinct CDR3 sequences, with around 13% seen just once and more than 8.5% held by the top ten. The sequencing sample was made of whole blood. Receptors originate from an adult who was a healthcare worker with PCR-confirmed SARS-CoV-2 infection or an uninfected control (not recorded which). Both conserved end residues are part of each CDR3. The D gene is left open where the match is weak.

j_call	v_call	d_call	cdr3_aa
TRBJ1-2	TRBV5-1	NA	CASKEQGANGYTF
TRBJ2-5	TRBV20-1	NA	CSARITEARETQYF
TRBJ2-5	TRBV7-6	NA	CASSLGGGREETQYF
TRBJ1-6	TRBV7-9	TRBD1	CASRYTTGATNSPLHF
TRBJ2-7	TRBV3-1	NA	CASSPLVGADYEQYF
TRBJ2-6	TRBV30	NA	CAWTGGAGANVLTF
TRBJ1-4	TRBV29-1	NA	CSVLSATNEKLFF
TRBJ2-1	TRBV2	NA	CASSEGKGDLHNEQFF
TRBJ2-7	TRBV9	NA	CASSLGDYEQYF
TRBJ1-4	TRBV19	TRBD1	CASSTGQGDEKLFF
TRBJ1-1	TRBV7-8	NA	CASSLYPTASAEAFF
TRBJ2-1	TRBV5-4	NA	CASSSQTSSYNEQFF
TRBJ2-3	TRBV20-1	NA	CSVPVGGTDTQYF
TRBJ2-7	TRBV4-1	NA	CASSQVVGGHYEQYF
TRBJ2-7	TRBV6-5	TRBD1	CASNRGQGSEQYF
TRBJ2-7	TRBV20-1	TRBD2	CSASPLVGRGNSYEQYF
TRBJ2-1	TRBV11-1	NA	CASSSKVVDGRRRFF
TRBJ1-2	TRBV28	NA	CASGSAGYYGYTF